This T cell receptor (beta chain) came from a study of PD-L1 blockade in urothelial cancer. Overall study: Prior regimens of chemotherapy numbered 0 to 3 per patient. Investigators checked blood 3 weeks (second dose) and 6 weeks after treatment start.

Spike-ins of synthetic TCR analog templates went into each PCR. Clones were sequenced by immunoSEQ multiplex PCR, and TCRdb holds only the in-frame ones, with some missing. The sample shows around 130,000 clones, approximately 88% of them seen only once. Time point denoted: pretreatment peripheral blood. Study-wide results and caveats: Those with durable benefit had larger increases in tumor-associated blood clones at 3 weeks.

Looked up from germline, CDR1 is MGHRA and CDR2 is YSYEKL. Losses at the gene ends were 0 bases for V and 6 bases for J; bases not matched to a gene: 10. This CDR3 spans 17 amino acids. To note about this clone: Its antigen is not known.

This specimen was PBMCs, taken around atezolizumab (anti-PD-L1) treatment. The rearrangement joins TRBV4-1 to TRBJ2-7, with TRBD2 identical over 11 bases. The TCR originated in a man aged 50-59 years with urothelial cancer. The CDR3 sequence is CASSQDLTSGILSEQYF. The DNA of the CDR3 is TGCGCCAGCAGCCAAGATTTGACTAGCGGGATTTTATCCGAGCAGTACTTC.